This section outlines one T cell receptor beta chain sequence together with its context. This sample was included in a study of blood T cell repertoires in COVID-19. Under the authors' procedure: Amplification from reference gene primers served as the basis for estimated nucleated cell counts. Assay: immunoSEQ multiplex PCR; the TCRdb copy retains only in-frame clones and omits some. V and J calls and clone size follow that table, whereas D and trimming were derived from the DNA. The profile shows roughly 38,000 clones, about 74% of them singletons. Sequenced sample: peripheral blood. This receptor was taken from a man aged 55 to 69 with active COVID-19.

The CDR3: CASSQMATGGYGYTF. Written as DNA, the CDR3 is TGTGCCAGCAGCCAAATGGCGACCGGGGGCTATGGCTACACCTTC. V and J are TRBV14 and TRBJ1-2, with TRBD1 as a possible D gene (5 bases). Germline values: CDR1 SGHDN, CDR2 FVKESK. This CDR3 comprises 15 residues. Deletions cut 2 bases from V and 4 bases from J, with 14 bases between.